A single sample gave rise to the 25 T cell receptor beta chains below, sequenced in a study of CD8 T cells in Susac syndrome (dated by TCRdb to the late 2010s). Preparation of the library involved the immunoSEQ multiplex PCR assay. RNA was extracted using the RNeasy kit, and about 0.5 to 1 microgram was reverse transcribed with random hexamers. TCRdb itself trimmed the public reads at Q25 with fastp, ran MiXCR and retained productive beta chains. Every distinct CDR3 protein forms one entry, paired with its most common genes and DNA. This sample holds roughly 80,000 distinct CDR3 sequences; about 94% were observed only once. Around 0.25% of the sample comes from the top ten. The specimen was CD8+ T cells from PBMCs. The origin of the receptors is a human donor in good health.

Here the CDR3 reads CSARGRGQPQHF. CDR3 nucleotides: TGCAGTGCTAGAGGGAGAGGGCAGCCCCAGCATTTT. The gene calls are TRBV20-1 and TRBJ1-5; D uncertain. Trimming stripped 1 base from V and 7 bases from J, with 8 bases between. CDR1 is DFQATT and CDR2 is SNEGSKA in the germline V gene (reference sequence). This CDR3 region has 12 residues.

The chain joins TRBV9 to TRBJ1-1; D remains unclear. V dropped 0 bases and J dropped 7 bases, with 10 bases sitting between them. The CDR3 runs to 13 residues. Germline values: CDR1 SGDLS, CDR2 YYNGEE. The DNA of the CDR3 is TGTGCCAGCAGCGTAGACCTCAGTGGTGAAGCTTTCTTT. Amino acid sequence: CASSVDLSGEAFF.

This clonotype was seen a single time. This chain's CDR3 is CASSSLYEQYV. CDR3 in DNA: TGTGCCAGCAGTTCTCTCTACGAGCAGTACGTC. This chain uses TRBV27 with TRBJ2-7; no firm D call. The CDR3 is made up of 11 amino acids. Trimming cost V 4 bases and J 3 bases, with 4 bases left between them. CDR1 MNHEY and CDR2 SMNVEV come from the germline V gene (reference sequence).

V usage is TRBV7-9 and J usage is TRBJ2-1; 9 bases map to TRBD1. This CDR3 is built from 17 residues. CDR1 is SEHNR and CDR2 is FQNEAQ in the germline V gene (reference sequence). V trimming: 10 bases; J trimming: 7 bases; junction bases outside the gene matches: 20. The CDR3, as DNA: TGTGCCATCTCCTATGGGGGCAGGACAGGGGTTATGAATGAGCAGTTCTTC. It specifies CAISYGGRTGVMNEQFF. Drawing the rest from reference TRBV7-9 and TRBJ2-1, the complete variable domain is DTGVSQNPRHKITKRGQNVTFRCDPISEHNRLYWYRQTLGQGPEFLTYFQNEAQLEKSRLLSDRFSAERPKGSFSTLEIQRTEQGDSAMYLCAISYGGRTGVMNEQFFGPGTRLTVL.

The rearrangement uses TRBV28 and TRBJ1-1, with D uncertain. The CDR3 spans 13 residues. Germline V gives CDR1 MDHEN, CDR2 SYDVKM. V was trimmed by 6 bases and J by 1 base, leaving 9 bases between them. CDR3: CASSPRWNTEAFF. The CDR3 DNA sequence: TGTGCCAGCAGCCCACGATGGAACACTGAAGCTTTCTTT.

The gene calls are TRBV5-1 and TRBJ2-1, with D maybe TRBD2 (5 bases). Germline lookup yields CDR1 SGHRS and CDR2 YFSETQ. This CDR3 has 15 residues. Trimming took off 3 bases at V and 0 bases at J, with 10 bases between the two ends. CDR3 loop: CASSSTTSSYNEQFF. The CDR3 DNA follows: TGCGCCAGCAGCTCGACTACCAGCTCCTACAATGAGCAGTTCTTC.

This chain uses TRBV11-2 with TRBJ2-5; D is unclear. V was cut by 5 bases and J by 5 bases, with 15 bases left in between. Germline V gene sequence: CDR1 SGHAT, CDR2 FQNNGV. The CDR3 loop spans 14 amino acids. CDR3 coding DNA: TGTGCCAGCAGCCCGCTTGGTTGGGCGGAGACCCAGTACTTC. Protein: CASSPLGWAETQYF.

This chain connects TRBV13 to TRBJ1-2, with D maybe TRBD1 (5 bases). CDR3 length: 14 amino acids. Trimming took off 5 bases at V and 8 bases at J, with 18 bases between the two ends. The germline V gene has CDR1 PRHDT and CDR2 FYEKMQ (reference sequence). The CDR3 nucleotides read TGTGCCAGCAGCCATTCAGGGCCCTCGGGGGGCTACACCTTC. Its translation is CASSHSGPSGGYTF.

The rearrangement links TRBV20-1 to TRBJ2-1; 7 bases map to TRBD2. Germline CDR1 reads DFQATT; CDR2 reads SNEGSKA (reference sequence). CDR3 length: 14 residues. Trimming took 1 base from V and 8 from J; bases not matched to a gene: 8. The CDR3 DNA reads TGCAGTGCTAGAGTTAGGACTAGTGGGGATGAGCAGTTCTTC. The encoded protein is CSARVRTSGDEQFF.

The chain couples TRBV19 to TRBJ1-1; no clear D. Trimming removed 1 base at V and 5 bases at J, with 11 bases between. Per germline, CDR1 LNHDA and CDR2 SQIVND (reference sequence). CDR3 length equals 14 residues. This CDR3 reads CASSIGPGRTEAFF. The CDR3 bases are TGTGCCAGTAGTATAGGTCCAGGACGTACTGAAGCTTTCTTT. The entire variable domain, with the rest obtained from reference TRBV19 and TRBJ1-1, is as follows: DGGITQSPKYLFRKEGQNVTLSCEQNLNHDAMYWYRQDPGQGLRLIYYSQIVNDFQKGDIAEGYSVSREKKESFPLTVTSAQKNPTAFYLCASSIGPGRTEAFFGQGTRLTVV.

The V and J genes are TRBV7-9 and TRBJ2-3, with TRBD2 matching 9 bases. This CDR3 is 17 amino acids long. Per germline, CDR1 SEHNR and CDR2 FQNEAQ (reference sequence). The V gene end was trimmed by 5 bases and the J gene end by 2 bases; junction bases not matched to a gene: 11. This chain's CDR3 is CASSPPIAGETTDTQYF. The DNA of the CDR3 is TGTGCCAGCAGCCCGCCGATAGCGGGGGAAACCACAGATACGCAGTATTTT. The full variable domain, with the rest looked up from reference TRBV7-9 and TRBJ2-3, is DTGVSQNPRHKITKRGQNVTFRCDPISEHNRLYWYRQTLGQGPEFLTYFQNEAQLEKSRLLSDRFSAERPKGSFSTLEIQRTEQGDSAMYLCASSPPIAGETTDTQYFGPGTRLTVL.

The rearrangement uses TRBV5-6 and TRBJ2-5, with TRBD2 identical over 11 bases. Germline values: CDR1 SGHDT, CDR2 YYEEEE. The CDR3 loop spans 14 amino acids. Trimming removed 3 bases from V and 5 bases from J; junction bases left unmatched: 3. CDR3 loop: CASSWTSGWETQYF. CDR3 coding DNA: TGTGCCAGCAGCTGGACTAGCGGGTGGGAGACCCAGTACTTC.

V and J are TRBV21-1 and TRBJ1-5. TRBV21-1 is tagged as a pseudogene. CDR3 length equals 17 residues. The chain's CDR3 is CASSKGLAGGHNQPQHF. The CDR3 DNA follows: TGTGCCAGCAGCAAAGGCCTGGCGGGGGGCCACAATCAGCCCCAGCATTTT.

This rearrangement joins TRBV30 to TRBJ1-2; maybe TRBD1 (5 bases). The CDR3 has 14 amino acids. CDR1 GTSNPN and CDR2 SVGIG come from the germline V gene (reference sequence). Between the trimmed V and J ends, which lost 2 bases and 6 bases, there was a span of 16 bases. The CDR3 protein is CAWSSGLGGDGYTF. The DNA for the CDR3 is TGTGCCTGGAGTTCAGGCTTGGGGGGGGATGGCTACACCTTC.

The rearrangement links TRBV4-1 to TRBJ1-2; D is unclear. Germline-derived CDR1 and CDR2 are MGHRA and YSYEKL. The CDR3 consists of 16 residues. V shed 8 bases and J shed 4 bases, with 23 bases lying between them. CDR3 DNA: TGCGCCAGCGGTGTGGGATGGAATGGAGGGATCTATGGCTACACCTTC. It is translated as CASGVGWNGGIYGYTF.

This rearrangement joins TRBV7-9 to TRBJ1-4, with a possible D match to TRBD1 (5 bases). The CDR3 has 15 residues. V lost 3 bases to trimming and J lost 8 bases, with 16 bases between them. Germline V gene lookup returns CDR1 SEHNR and CDR2 FQNEAQ (reference sequence). CDR3 in amino acids: CASSFWTGPDEKLFF. DNA of the CDR3: TGTGCCAGCAGCTTTTGGACGGGGCCGGACGAAAAACTGTTTTTT.

This chain uses TRBV5-1 with TRBJ2-7, with D hard to call. Trimming removed 5 bases at V and 3 bases at J, with 21 bases between. Germline V gene lookup returns CDR1 SGHRS and CDR2 YFSETQ. The CDR3 extends over 16 amino acids. CDR3 loop: CASSLPSGPEVYEQYF. In DNA form, the CDR3 reads TGCGCCAGCAGTCTTCCCTCCGGGCCTGAGGTCTACGAGCAGTACTTC.

This chain joins TRBV6-2 or TRBV6-3 and TRBJ2-7, with D perhaps matching TRBD1 or TRBD2 (6 bases each). Germline V gives CDR1 MNHEY, CDR2 SVGEGT. The V end was cut by 6 bases, the J end by 4 bases, with 16 bases between. There are 14 residues in the CDR3. This CDR3 reads CASSPPRGGYEQYF. The CDR3 nucleotides are TGTGCCAGCAGCCCTCCCAGGGGAGGATACGAGCAGTACTTC.

This chain links TRBV12-3 or TRBV12-4 with TRBJ2-2; tentatively, D is TRBD1 (5 bases). The CDR3 is 21 residues long. Trimming shortened V by 1 base and J by 0 bases, and 24 bases separated the two germline ends. The CDR3 loop reads CASSLGLIYIVRDANTGELFF. The CDR3 DNA follows: TGTGCCAGCAGTTTAGGCCTCATCTACATTGTCAGGGATGCGAACACCGGGGAGCTGTTTTTT.

The sample holds one count of this clonotype. This chain's CDR3 is CASSLGSGRAREQYV. The CDR3 DNA reads TGTGCCAGCAGCTTGGGTAGCGGGAGGGCCCGCGAGCAGTACGTC. V usage is TRBV5-4 and J usage is TRBJ2-7, with 11 bases that match TRBD2. The CDR3 consists of 15 residues. The trim removed 0 bases at V and 6 bases at J, leaving 5 bases unmatched. CDR1 is SGHNT, CDR2 YYREEE, per germline (reference sequence).

This chain links TRBV12-3 or TRBV12-4 with TRBJ2-5; D perhaps matches TRBD1 (6 bases). The CDR3 runs to 14 residues. Between the trimmed V and J ends, which lost 1 base and 4 bases, there was a span of 10 bases. The CDR3 spells CASSLGTGPETQYF. CDR3 in DNA: TGTGCCAGCAGTTTAGGCACAGGGCCAGAGACCCAGTACTTC.

The CDR3 protein is CASSYSLGQGGMAQHF. Written as DNA, the CDR3 is TGTGCCAGCAGTTACTCGTTGGGACAGGGGGGCATGGCCCAGCATTTT. V and J are TRBV6-5 and TRBJ1-5, with 11 bases identical to TRBD1. The V gene's germline CDR1 is MNHEY and CDR2 SVGAGI. Trimming took 0 bases from V and 11 from J; bases not matched to a gene: 9. This CDR3 has 16 residues.

This clonotype was observed once. This chain joins TRBV6-2 or TRBV6-3 and TRBJ1-1; D may be TRBD1 (6 bases). The CDR3 sequence is 15 residues long. Trimming stripped 2 bases from V and 4 bases from J, with 14 bases between. CDR1 is MNHEY, CDR2 SVGEGT, per germline. CDR3 region: CASSYEGGLTTEAFF. The CDR3 region has the DNA TGTGCCAGCAGTTACGAGGGGGGTTTGACCACTGAAGCTTTCTTT.

V usage is TRBV27 and J usage is TRBJ2-7; 7 nucleotides align to TRBD2. The CDR3 totals 16 residues. Germline V gives CDR1 MNHEY, CDR2 SMNVEV (reference sequence). V shed 0 bases, J shed 0 bases, and the junction held 5 bases outside the gene matches. The CDR3 DNA sequence: TGTGCCAGCAGTTTATCAACCGGGACTATCTCCTACGAGCAGTACGTC. Translation gives CASSLSTGTISYEQYV.

CDR3 nucleotides: TGCGCCAGCAGTGAGCGGGAGGCCTACAATGAGCAGTTCTTC. This codes for CASSEREAYNEQFF. The genes are TRBV10-1 and TRBJ2-1; TRBD2 agrees at 7 bases. Germline CDR1 and CDR2: WNHNN and SYGVQD (reference sequence). Losses at the gene ends were 2 bases for V and 2 bases for J; bases not matched to a gene: 0. CDR3 size: 14 residues.